This T cell receptor beta chain was recorded in a study of cytomegalovirus exposure and HLA in healthy donors. Overall study: Genotyping of some 400 donors showed that 80% to 85% belonged to the Caucasian-associated ancestry cluster.

Researchers ran the PCR with 60 Vbeta and 13 Jbeta primers. Some clones are missing from TCRdb's copy, which holds only in-frame ones; the method was immunoSEQ multiplex PCR. The table includes 150,000 to 200,000 clones, roughly 78% detected once. This cohort consisted of healthy bone marrow donors. Per the germline V gene, CDR1 is MNHNS and CDR2 is SASEGT. This CDR3 spans 19 amino acids. The V gene end was trimmed by 1 base and the J gene end by 2 bases; junction bases not matched to a gene: 11. Material for sequencing was PBMCs. The rearrangement joins TRBV6-1 to TRBJ2-2; 9 bases map to TRBD1. This TCR was sampled from a boy aged 10-17 years in good health and CMV-seronegative. CDR3 nucleotides: TGTGCCAGCAGTGAAGGTCGGGACAGGGTAATTCGTAACACCGGGGAGCTGTTTTTT. Protein sequence: CASSEGRDRVIRNTGELFF.